This T cell receptor beta chain was sequenced for a study of long-term antiretroviral therapy in people with HIV. Regarding the study as a whole: Pre-ART-expanded clones dominated the repertoire at all time points.

Concerning this clone itself: Its target is not known.

Before DNA extraction, roughly 0.95-10 million cryopreserved PBMC were held in the samples. The CDR3 consists of 13 residues. Trimming at V came to 4 bases and at J to 5 bases, leaving 4 bases not matched to a gene. CDR1 and CDR2 from the germline V gene are LGHNT and FRNRAP. Researchers report immunoSEQ v3.0 was run at survey level. Data came from immunoSEQ multiplex PCR; TCRdb stores just in-frame clones and leaves some out. The repertoire includes tens of thousands of clones, around 81% of them detected once, and approximately 12% sits in the top ten. The source of this sequence is a man aged 35-49 years with HIV. The V and J genes are TRBV12-5 and TRBJ2-5; TRBD1 agrees at 7 bases. Sample: unsorted PBMCs, taken 0.1 years before starting antiretroviral therapy. The CDR3 reads CASGYTGAETQYF. CDR3 DNA: TGTGCTAGTGGTTATACAGGGGCTGAGACCCAGTACTTC.